A single sample is the source of the 20 T cell receptor beta chains below, sequenced in a study. TCRdb processed the 5' RACE reads anew with MiXCR; each CDR3 protein has one entry. The sample consists of 20,000 to 25,000 distinct CDR3 sequences, more than 30% of them appearing once. The sample consisted of tumor-infiltrating naive CD4+ T cells sorted from the breast tumor. This sample's subset: naive CD4+ T cells, CD4+CD45RA+CD25-. These receptors originate from a female donor with breast cancer.

Worth noting for this clonotype: Because it lacks the conserved phenylalanine or tryptophan at the end, this CDR3 is likely a read error. The chain couples TRBV20-1 to TRBJ1-5; 7 bases fit TRBD1. The germline gives CDR1 DFQATT, CDR2 SNEGSKA (reference sequence). With 2 bases clipped from V and 6 bases from J, the junction kept 4 bases outside the gene matches. This CDR3 is built from 13 residues. CDR3 loop: CSARQGDGQPQHL. For the CDR3, the DNA is TGCAGTGCTAGACAGGGGGACGGTCAGCCCCAGCATCTT.

This clonotype was observed a few times. The rearrangement links TRBV5-5 to TRBJ2-7; 9 bases are a match to TRBD1. Trimming removed 3 bases from V and 5 bases from J; junction bases left unmatched: 9. CDR1 SGHKS and CDR2 YYEKEE come from the germline V gene (reference sequence). The CDR3 is made up of 15 amino acids. The CDR3 loop is CASSSPGQGSDEQYF. CDR3 nucleotides: TGTGCCAGCAGCTCTCCGGGACAGGGAAGCGACGAGCAGTACTTC.

As concerns this clonotype: One junction end disagrees with the germline gene, perhaps due to a read error. V is TRBV25-1 and J is TRBJ2-7; D is uncertain. The CDR3 contains 13 residues. Germline lookup yields CDR1 MGHDK and CDR2 SYGVNS. CDR3 residues: CANSVRNSYEQYF. DNA for the CDR3: TGTGCCAACAGTGTCAGAAACTCCTACGAGCAGTACTTC.

Relative to its sample, this clonotype is medium-sized (0.01 to 0.1%). The chain joins TRBV12-3 or TRBV12-4 to TRBJ2-1, with TRBD2 as a possible D gene (6 bases). CDR3 length: 16 residues. V gave up 6 bases and J gave up 0 bases, with 15 bases separating them. The CDR3 region has the DNA TGTGCCAGCAGGAATAGCGGTCGGAGCTCCTACAATGAGCAGTTCTTC. Protein sequence: CASRNSGRSSYNEQFF.

Concerning this clonotype: A much larger clone is a single base away; this may be a read error. The CDR3: CASSEDSGPTGKQFF. In nucleotides, the CDR3 is TGCGCCAGCAGCGAGGACAGTGGTCCCACTGGTAAGCAGTTCTTC. This chain uses TRBV5-1 with TRBJ2-1; D might be TRBD1 (6 bases). The V gene's germline CDR1 is SGHRS and CDR2 YFSETQ. The CDR3 has 15 residues. Trimming removed 4 bases at V and 11 bases at J, with 22 bases between.

V gene TRBV9 combines with J gene TRBJ2-7; 10 nucleotides line up with TRBD1. The CDR3 totals 16 residues. Germline CDR1 SGDLS, CDR2 YYNGEE. The V segment lost 0 bases and the J segment 3 bases; nucleotides outside the gene matches: 6. The CDR3 nucleotides are TGTGCCAGCAGCGTAGATAGTGGGACAGGGGTCTACGAGCAGTACTTC. Its protein product is CASSVDSGTGVYEQYF.

To note about this clonotype: Possible read error: a much larger clone is one base away. The V and J genes are TRBV9 and TRBJ2-1; D ambiguous. The V gene's germline CDR1 is SGDLS and CDR2 YYNGEE. The CDR3 runs to 12 residues. In DNA, the CDR3 is TGTGCCAGCAGCGTAGGAAGGAATGAGCAGTCCTTC. Translating gives CASSVGRNEQSF.

This clonotype was found many times. The rearrangement links TRBV7-3 to TRBJ2-1; the match to TRBD2 covers 10 bases. The ends lost 1 base at V and 9 bases at J; junction bases unmatched: 6. This CDR3 has 15 amino acids. The V gene's germline CDR1 is SGHTA and CDR2 FQGTGA. CDR3 loop: CASSLRASGRSEQFF. In nucleotides, the CDR3 is TGTGCCAGCAGCTTAAGGGCTAGCGGGAGAAGTGAGCAGTTCTTC.

This clonotype was detected only a few times. The DNA of the CDR3 is TGTGCCAGCAGTGGGAATGAGCAGTTCTTC. Amino acids: CASSGNEQFF. The chain recombines TRBV2 with TRBJ2-1; D unclear. This CDR3 is built from 10 residues. V was trimmed by 4 bases and J by 7 bases, leaving 2 bases between them. The germline gives CDR1 SNHLY, CDR2 FYNNEI.

The chain carries TRBV6-1 and TRBJ1-5; D is possibly TRBD1 (5 bases). Germline V lookup: CDR1 MNHNS, CDR2 SASEGT. V shed 2 bases and J shed 0 bases, with 14 bases lying between them. The CDR3 has 17 residues. The CDR3 here is CASSELGGWSSNQPQHF. CDR3 nucleotides: TGTGCCAGCAGTGAACTTGGGGGATGGAGTAGCAATCAGCCCCAGCATTTT.

This clonotype appeared a few times. The V and J genes are TRBV9 and TRBJ1-1, with D perhaps matching TRBD1 (6 bases). Trimming removed 0 bases at V and 2 bases at J, with 17 bases between. This CDR3 spans 17 amino acids. CDR1 and CDR2 from the germline V gene are SGDLS and YYNGEE. The CDR3 sequence is CASSVVGQTGPNTEAFF. In DNA, the CDR3 is TGTGCCAGCAGCGTAGTTGGACAGACGGGGCCTAACACTGAAGCTTTCTTT.

This clonotype showed up many times. The chain has TRBV20-1 and TRBJ2-3, with TRBD1 matching 7 bases. Per germline, CDR1 DFQATT and CDR2 SNEGSKA (reference sequence). Trimming at V came to 6 bases and at J to 4 bases, leaving 13 bases not matched to a gene. The CDR3 sequence is 15 residues long. The DNA for the CDR3 is TGCAGTGCCCTTATTCCAAACAGGGGATCAGATACGCAGTATTTT. Its translation is CSALIPNRGSDTQYF.

This clonotype is labeled as medium-sized. The chain links TRBV11-2 to TRBJ1-2; D is unresolved. Germline V gene data show CDR1 as SGHAT and CDR2 as FQNNGV. The CDR3 spans 16 residues. Deletions cut 1 base from V and 4 bases from J, with 16 bases between. As DNA, the CDR3 is TGTGCCAGCAGCTTAGGGATTAATAAGAAGGCCTATGGCTACACCTTC. It yields the protein CASSLGINKKAYGYTF.

This clonotype was found a few times. The V gene is TRBV6-6, the J gene TRBJ2-1, with D perhaps matching TRBD1 (8 bases). From germline, CDR1 is MNHNY and CDR2 SVGAGI (reference sequence). V lost 4 bases and J 5 bases, leaving 12 bases between the germline ends. CDR3 size: 14 residues. CDR3 amino acids: CASSWTGRDNEQFF. CDR3 bases: TGTGCCAGCAGTTGGACAGGGAGGGACAATGAGCAGTTCTTC.

Comments on this clonotype: This sequence may be a read error, since a much larger clone differs from it by one base. The chain recombines TRBV7-9 with TRBJ1-2, with 7 bases matching TRBD1. CDR1 is SEHNR, CDR2 FQNEAQ, per germline (reference sequence). The CDR3 length is 15 residues. The CDR3 spells CAGSYTLGTDFGYTF. Written as DNA, the CDR3 is TGTGCCGGCAGCTACACATTAGGGACAGACTTTGGCTACACCTTC.

This chain uses TRBV20-1 with TRBJ2-1; D is perhaps TRBD1 or TRBD2 (5 bases each). The length of the CDR3 is 15 residues. Germline lookup yields CDR1 DFQATT and CDR2 SNEGSKA (reference sequence). V was clipped by 0 bases and J by 7 bases, with 16 bases between them. The CDR3 DNA reads TGCAGTGCTAGAGATCCGGGACGCCTAGGTAATGAGCAGTTCTTC. Translating gives CSARDPGRLGNEQFF.

This clonotype was detected many times. The chain carries TRBV27 and TRBJ2-1; TRBD1 agrees at 9 bases. From germline, CDR1 is MNHEY and CDR2 SMNVEV (reference sequence). V gave up 5 bases and J gave up 9 bases; unmatched junction bases: 11. This CDR3 spans 15 amino acids. CDR3 in amino acids: CASSTRQGGPGEQFF. The DNA for the CDR3 is TGTGCCAGCAGTACCCGACAGGGGGGCCCCGGTGAGCAGTTCTTC.

About this clonotype: This may come from a read error, since a much larger clone is one base off. The genes are TRBV3-1 and TRBJ1-5; D is unresolved. The germline gives CDR1 LGHDT, CDR2 YNNKEL (reference sequence). The V gene lost 3 bases and the J gene lost 4 bases, with 10 bases spanning the gap. There are 14 residues in the CDR3. Here the CDR3 DNA reads TGTGCCAGCAGCCACGGGCTACAGAATCAGCCCCAGCATTTT. It codes for CASSHGLQNQPQHF.

Worth noting for this clonotype: Since a much larger clone is just one base distant, this may be a read error. The genes are TRBV20-1 and TRBJ2-1; TRBD1 matches at 7 bases. This CDR3 is built from 14 residues. The V gene's germline CDR1 is DFQATT and CDR2 SNEGSKA (reference sequence). The CDR3 region is CSASLGTAYKEQFF. The CDR3 region has the DNA TGCAGTGCTAGCCTCGGGACAGCGTACAAGGAGCAGTTCTTC.

Ten or more counts support this clonotype. This sequence joins TRBV7-6 and TRBJ2-5; no clear D. The germline V gene has CDR1 SGHVS and CDR2 FNYEAQ. The CDR3 is 13 amino acids. The germline V and J ends were trimmed by 6 bases and 7 bases, with 15 bases remaining between them. The CDR3 nucleotides read TGTGCCAGCAGTCCCGCGGTCCGTGGGACCCAGTACTTC. Protein sequence: CASSPAVRGTQYF. Using reference TRBV7-6 and TRBJ2-5 for the parts outside the CDR3, the full variable domain is GAGVSQSPRYKVTKRGQDVALRCDPISGHVSLYWYRQALGQGPEFLTYFNYEAQQDKSGLPNDRFSAERPEGSISTLTIQRTEQRDSAMYRCASSPAVRGTQYFGPGTRLLVL.